This TCR beta chain was identified in a study of CD8 T cells in Susac syndrome. Random hexamers primed reverse transcription of about 0.45 to 1 ug RNA. TCRdb analysed the immunoSEQ multiplex PCR reads with MiXCR anew, one entry per CDR3 protein. The sample holds some 260,000 distinct CDR3 sequences, approximately 84% seen once. The clonotype originates from a human donor with multiple sclerosis. Sequencing was done on a sample of CD8+ T cells from PBMCs.

Here the CDR3 DNA reads TGTGCCAGCAGCTCACAAGAAGGATACACCGGGGAGCTGTTTTTT. Its translation is CASSSQEGYTGELFF. The chain couples TRBV7-9 to TRBJ2-2, with unresolved D. The germline V gene encodes CDR1 SEHNR and CDR2 FQNEAQ (reference sequence). Trimming removed 4 bases from V and 3 bases from J, with 12 bases in between. The CDR3 contains 15 residues.